These 19 T cell receptor beta chains came from one sample sequenced in a study of blood T cell repertoires in COVID-19. Profiling relied on immunoSEQ multiplex PCR, and the TCRdb table lists in-frame clones only, not all of them. Among 100,000 or so clones, around 90% were seen once, and the ten largest hold 5.5% to 6.5%. Material for sequencing was peripheral blood. Receptors were obtained from a woman aged 55-69 years with acute or convalescent COVID-19.

This clone was counted between two and nine times. V gene TRBV5-1 combines with J gene TRBJ1-2; D is unclear. The V end was cut by 2 bases, the J end by 3 bases, with 8 bases between. CDR1 is SGHRS, CDR2 YFSETQ, per germline. The CDR3 totals 13 residues. In nucleotides, the CDR3 is TGCGCCAGCAGCTTCGGGTATGACTATGGCTACACCTTC. This sequence encodes CASSFGYDYGYTF.

The chain uses TRBV5-4 and TRBJ2-5; 7 bases align to TRBD2. J gave up 0 bases and V 3 bases, and 5 bases lay outside the gene matches. Germline V gene lookup returns CDR1 SGHNT and CDR2 YYREEE (reference sequence). This CDR3 region has 15 residues. The CDR3 bases are TGTGCCAGCAGCTCTACGGGGGGACACCAAGAGACCCAGTACTTC. As protein: CASSSTGGHQETQYF.

The rearrangement joins TRBV6-6 to TRBJ2-3; a possible D gene is TRBD2 (6 bases). Trimming removed 8 bases at V and 3 bases at J, with 15 bases between. Germline CDR1 and CDR2: MNHNY and SVGAGI (reference sequence). The CDR3 runs 14 residues. The CDR3 region is CASLWSGGTDTQYF. In DNA, the CDR3 is TGTGCCAGCCTCTGGAGCGGAGGGACAGATACGCAGTATTTT.

CDR3 sequence reads: CASSEPSGRAGGTQYF. CDR3 bases: TGTGCCAGCAGTGAACCTAGCGGGAGGGCCGGGGGTACGCAGTATTTT. The chain is built from TRBV6-1 and TRBJ2-3; TRBD2 matches 12 bases. CDR3 length: 16 residues. J gave up 8 bases and V 2 bases, and 8 bases lay outside the gene matches. The V gene's germline CDR1 is MNHNS and CDR2 SASEGT.

V and J are TRBV15 and TRBJ1-5, with D possibly being TRBD1 (6 bases). The CDR3 loop spans 14 amino acids. Germline CDR1 is LNHNV and CDR2 is YYDKDF (reference sequence). Trimming took 0 bases from V and 6 from J, leaving 9 bases between them. The CDR3 region is CATSRDRGSQPQHF. CDR3 DNA sequence: TGTGCCACCAGCAGAGACAGGGGAAGTCAGCCCCAGCATTTT.

This chain connects TRBV28 to TRBJ1-3; a possible D gene is TRBD1 (5 bases). Trimming took off 5 bases at V and 0 bases at J, with 11 bases between the two ends. The CDR3 has 15 amino acids. Germline-derived CDR1 and CDR2 are MDHEN and SYDVKM. The CDR3 reads CASSQGLRSGNTIYF. CDR3 DNA: TGTGCCAGCAGTCAGGGTCTTCGCTCTGGAAACACCATATATTTT.

In this sample, this clone turned up a few times. The chain combines TRBV16 with TRBJ1-1, with D unclear. The ends were cut back, 0 bases at V and 1 base at J, with 9 bases in the middle. The germline CDR1 and CDR2 sequences are KGHSY and FQNENV. There are 15 residues in the CDR3. The CDR3 loop reads CASSQSRISNTEAFF. CDR3 nucleotide sequence: TGTGCCAGCAGCCAATCCCGTATATCGAACACTGAAGCTTTCTTT. The full variable domain, with the rest looked up from reference TRBV16 and TRBJ1-1, is GEEVAQTPKHLVRGEGQKAKLYCAPIKGHSYVFWYQQVLKNEFKFLISFQNENVFDETGMPKERFSAKCLPNSPCSLEIQATKLEDSAVYFCASSQSRISNTEAFFGQGTRLTVV.

The chain carries TRBV11-3 and TRBJ2-2, with 9 bases fitting TRBD2. Germline V gene sequence: CDR1 SGHNT, CDR2 YENEEA. The CDR3 extends over 17 amino acids. V was pared by 5 bases and J by 4 bases, with 11 bases of the junction left unmatched. In nucleotides, the CDR3 is TGTGCCAGCAGCCCCCTTTTGGCGGGAGGGATCACCGGGGAGCTGTTTTTT. Its protein is CASSPLLAGGITGELFF.

The chain carries TRBV5-1 and TRBJ1-3; D call uncertain. The CDR3 contains 17 residues. The germline V gene encodes CDR1 SGHRS and CDR2 YFSETQ. With 0 bases removed from V and 0 bases from J, the gap between germline ends came to 13 bases. The CDR3 here is CASSLAGGVSSGNTIYF. In DNA, the CDR3 is TGCGCCAGCAGCTTGGCCGGCGGCGTCAGCTCTGGAAACACCATATATTTT.

This clone occurred once. The V gene is TRBV25-1, the J gene TRBJ2-1; 13 nucleotides match TRBD2. Trimming at V came to 7 bases and at J to 5 bases, leaving 8 bases not matched to a gene. Germline values: CDR1 MGHDK, CDR2 SYGVNS. This CDR3 comprises 16 residues. CDR3 in amino acids: CASMTSGRTPNNEQFF. The CDR3 nucleotides read TGTGCCAGCATGACTAGCGGGAGGACTCCCAACAATGAGCAGTTCTTC.

This clone was found once. J is TRBJ2-3 and V is TRBV9, with TRBD2 matching over 12 bases. Losses at the gene ends were 3 bases for V and 0 bases for J; bases not matched to a gene: 8. From germline, CDR1 is SGDLS and CDR2 YYNGEE. This CDR3 spans 18 amino acids. CDR3 amino acids: CASSGILAGGTSTDTQYF. CDR3 DNA sequence: TGTGCCAGCAGCGGGATTCTAGCGGGGGGGACTAGCACAGATACGCAGTATTTT.

The DNA of the CDR3 is TGTGCCAGCTCACCACTGGGGTGGGGTAGCGGGAGCCAAAATGAGCAGTTCTTC. Amino acids: CASSPLGWGSGSQNEQFF. This rearrangement joins TRBV18 to TRBJ2-1; TRBD2 matches 9 bases. CDR1 is KGHSH and CDR2 is LQKENI in the germline V gene. J gave up 7 bases and V 1 base, and 14 bases lay outside the gene matches. CDR3 length: 18 amino acids.

This clone occurred once. The chain carries TRBV4-1 and TRBJ1-2; D call uncertain. Per germline, CDR1 MGHRA and CDR2 YSYEKL. The ends were cut back, 1 base at V and 7 bases at J, with 19 bases in the middle. The CDR3 loop spans 16 amino acids. In DNA, the CDR3 is TGCGCCAGCAGCCAAGTAGAAGGAGGGTTAGGTGGTGGCTACACCTTC. Its protein is CASSQVEGGLGGGYTF.

The chain uses TRBV11-2 and TRBJ2-4, with D possibly TRBD1 on 5 matching bases. This CDR3 has 13 residues. CDR1 and CDR2 from the germline V gene are SGHAT and FQNNGV. Trimming removed 3 bases at V and 5 bases at J, with 8 bases between. This CDR3 is CASSLGQENIQYF. The CDR3 DNA reads TGTGCCAGCAGCTTGGGGCAGGAAAACATTCAGTACTTC.

The chain links TRBV4-2 to TRBJ2-1; possibly TRBD1 for D (5 bases). The CDR3 length is 18 residues. The germline V gene has CDR1 LGHNA and CDR2 YNFKEQ. Trimming cost V 1 base and J 0 bases, with 16 bases left between them. The CDR3 loop is CASSQVAASQGSYNEQFF. Here the CDR3 DNA reads TGTGCCAGCAGCCAAGTGGCGGCTTCCCAGGGCTCCTACAATGAGCAGTTCTTC.

Details on this clone: This CDR3 is also generated by other DNA sequences in the sample. V gene TRBV5-1 combines with J gene TRBJ1-4; 7 bases match TRBD1. The CDR3 has 13 amino acids. CDR1 SGHRS and CDR2 YFSETQ come from the germline V gene. V was clipped by 2 bases and J by 5 bases; unmatched bases: 0. The CDR3: CASSLQGNEKLFF. The CDR3 DNA is TGCGCCAGCAGCTTACAGGGGAATGAAAAACTGTTTTTT.

V is TRBV2 and J is TRBJ1-2; a weak D match, TRBD1 (6 bases). The length of the CDR3 is 14 residues. Trimming stripped 4 bases from V and 4 bases from J, with 13 bases between. Germline loops: CDR1 SNHLY, CDR2 FYNNEI. The CDR3 sequence: CASSGRGGGYGYTF. The CDR3 nucleotides read TGTGCCAGCAGTGGGAGGGGGGGTGGCTATGGCTACACCTTC.

This chain links TRBV5-1 with TRBJ2-1; 13 bases are shared with TRBD2. The CDR3 contains 17 residues. V lost 4 bases, J lost 3 bases, and 7 bases stayed unmatched. Looked up from germline, CDR1 is SGHRS and CDR2 is YFSETQ. CDR3: CASSGGLAGVVYNEQFF. CDR3 nucleotide sequence: TGCGCCAGCAGCGGAGGACTAGCGGGAGTAGTCTACAATGAGCAGTTCTTC.

The chain couples TRBV21-1 to TRBJ2-2; TRBD2 is the table's D call, not checked against the DNA. TRBV21-1 is marked as a pseudogene. This CDR3 spans 15 amino acids. CDR3 loop: CASPQGGASTGELFF. The CDR3 DNA is TGTGCCAGCCCACAAGGAGGGGCCAGCACCGGGGAGCTGTTTTTT.